This TCR beta chain stems from a study of beta chain features in type 1 diabetes. Study-wide results and caveats: Comparison showed that naive, central memory and Treg TCRB repertoires appeared more similar among patients than among healthy donors. VDJ junctions from patients with type 1 diabetes contained fewer insertions and more deletions.

Germline assignment: CDR1 MDHEN and CDR2 SYDVKM. Germline trimming cut 1 base from V and 6 bases from J; bases unmatched to any gene: 10. This CDR3 spans 17 amino acids. Reverse transcribing all isolated RNA meant expressed TCRB transcripts were sequenced. Profiling relied on immunoSEQ multiplex PCR, and the TCRdb table lists in-frame clones only, not all of them. The sample lists a few hundred thousand clones, roughly 12% occurring once. The table lists this clone with a few counts. The antigen is not known. Via the markers CD45RO/CCR7/CD25/CD127/CD95/CD27, stem cell-like memory, regulatory, central memory and naive CD4+ cells were sorted. All sorted populations exceeded 98% purity.

The sample consisted of naive CD4+ T cells from blood. The clonotype originates from a man between 18 and 29 years old in good health. This chain joins TRBV28 and TRBJ2-3; 10 bases are a match to TRBD2. Here the CDR3 reads CASSLSIPSGGVDTQYF. The CDR3 bases are TGTGCCAGCAGTTTATCAATTCCTAGCGGGGGAGTGGATACGCAGTATTTT.